This TCR beta chain was found in a study of cytomegalovirus exposure and HLA in healthy donors. Across the study: The study's early data release held about 85 million unique TCRs from HLA-typed donors. Findings and caveats of the study: Near-uniform donor sequencing depth was presumed by presence/absence analyses. Most TCR sequences showed up rarely, but some public TCRs showed up in many donors.

This CDR3 is built from 15 residues. CDR1 is MNHNS, CDR2 SASEGT, per germline. Trimming took 6 bases from V and 9 from J; bases not matched to a gene: 9. Vbeta (60) and Jbeta (13) primers were used in the PCR. Assay: immunoSEQ multiplex PCR; the TCRdb copy retains only in-frame clones and omits some. The sample has more than 140,000 clones; around four fifths are singletons. In the case of this clone: Its target is not known.

This clonotype was sampled from a woman in her forties in good health and CMV-seronegative. V is TRBV6-1 and J is TRBJ2-1, with 12 bases fitting TRBD2. The sequencing sample was made of PBMCs. The CDR3: CASRELAGGVGEQFF. Written as DNA, the CDR3 is TGTGCCAGCAGGGAACTAGCGGGAGGTGTCGGTGAGCAGTTCTTC.